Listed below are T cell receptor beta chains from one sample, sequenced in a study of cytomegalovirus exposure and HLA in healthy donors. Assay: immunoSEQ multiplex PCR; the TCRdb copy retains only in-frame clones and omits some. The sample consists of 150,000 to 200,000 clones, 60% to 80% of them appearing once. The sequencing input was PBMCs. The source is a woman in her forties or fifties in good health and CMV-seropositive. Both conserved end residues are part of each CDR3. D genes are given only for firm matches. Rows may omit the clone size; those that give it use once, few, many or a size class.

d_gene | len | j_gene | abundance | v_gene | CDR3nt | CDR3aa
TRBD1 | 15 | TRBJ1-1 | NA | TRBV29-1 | TGCAGCGTTATACCATCGGGACAGGGGGGCACTGAAGCTTTCTTT | CSVIPSGQGGTEAFF
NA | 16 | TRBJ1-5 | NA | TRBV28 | TGTGCCAGCAGTTTAACTCTCGACAGCATCAATCAGCCCCAGCATTTT | CASSLTLDSINQPQHF
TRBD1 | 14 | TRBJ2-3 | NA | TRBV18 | TGTGCCAGCTCGGGGGACAGGGACACAGATACGCAGTATTTT | CASSGDRDTDTQYF
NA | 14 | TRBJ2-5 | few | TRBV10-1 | TGCGCCAGCTCCCCCGGGGGTTCTTTGGAGACCCAGTACTTC | CASSPGGSLETQYF
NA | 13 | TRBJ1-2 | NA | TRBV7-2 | TGTGCCAGCAGCTTAGACCAGAACTATGGCTACACCTTC | CASSLDQNYGYTF
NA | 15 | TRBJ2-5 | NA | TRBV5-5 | TGTGCCAGCAGCTTGGAAACGGGACATGTGGAGACCCAGTACTTC | CASSLETGHVETQYF
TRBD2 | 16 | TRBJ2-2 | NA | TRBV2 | TGTGCCAGCAGAGAGACTAGCGGGCCCTGGAGCGGGGAGCTGTTTTTT | CASRETSGPWSGELFF
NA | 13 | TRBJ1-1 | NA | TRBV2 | TGTGCCAGCAGTCAGACAGCGAACACTGAAGCTTTCTTT | CASSQTANTEAFF
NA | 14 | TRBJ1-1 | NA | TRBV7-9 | TGTGCCAGCAGCTTAGCGGGCAGAGCCACTGAAGCTTTCTTT | CASSLAGRATEAFF
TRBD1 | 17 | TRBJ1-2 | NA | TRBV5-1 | TGCGCCAGCAGCTTGGGGACCGGGACAGATATTAACTATGGCTACACCTTC | CASSLGTGTDINYGYTF
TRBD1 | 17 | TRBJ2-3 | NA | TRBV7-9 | TGTGCCAGCAACTCAAGGTCCGGGACAGCTATCACAGATACGCAGTATTTT | CASNSRSGTAITDTQYF
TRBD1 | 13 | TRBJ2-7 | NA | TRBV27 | TGTGCCAGCAGTGTGGGACAGAGCTACGAGCAGTACTTC | CASSVGQSYEQYF
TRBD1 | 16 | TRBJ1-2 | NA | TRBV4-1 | TGCGCCAGCAGCCAAGAAGTCGGGACAGGGGGATATGGCTACACCTTC | CASSQEVGTGGYGYTF
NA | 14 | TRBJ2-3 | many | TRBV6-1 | TGTGCCAGCGGGAGATTTGCCAGCACAGATACGCAGTATTTT | CASGRFASTDTQYF
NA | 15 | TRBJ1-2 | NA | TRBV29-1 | TGCAGCGTCCGCAGAACGGCAGCGGTTAACTATGGCTACACCTTC | CSVRRTAAVNYGYTF
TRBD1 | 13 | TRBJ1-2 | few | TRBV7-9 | TGTGCCAGCAGCCGAGGGACAGGGGGTGGCTACACCTTC | CASSRGTGGGYTF
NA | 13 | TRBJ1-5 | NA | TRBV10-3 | TGTGCCATCAGTGACACAGTAAATCAGCCCCAGCATTTT | CAISDTVNQPQHF
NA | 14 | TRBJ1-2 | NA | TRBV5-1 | TGCGCCAGCAGCTTGGAACACAGGGCCAATGGCTACACCTTC | CASSLEHRANGYTF
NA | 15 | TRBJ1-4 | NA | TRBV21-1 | TGTGCCAGCAGCAAAGTGAGGGATATCGGTGAAAAACTGTTTTTT | CASSKVRDIGEKLFF
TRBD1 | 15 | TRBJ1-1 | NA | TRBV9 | TGTGCCAGCAGCTTCCGAGACAGGGGGAACACTGAAGCTTTCTTT | CASSFRDRGNTEAFF
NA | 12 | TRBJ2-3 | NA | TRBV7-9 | TGTGCCAGCAGCCTCCTCCCAGATACGCAGTATTTT | CASSLLPDTQYF
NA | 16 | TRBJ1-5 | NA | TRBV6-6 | TGTGCCAGCAGCCCCGGTAGCGGGGGATGGGATCAGCCCCAGCATTTT | CASSPGSGGWDQPQHF
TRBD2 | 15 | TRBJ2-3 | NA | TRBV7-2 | TGTGCCAGCAGCGCTCGACTAGCCTTAACAGATACGCAGTATTTT | CASSARLALTDTQYF
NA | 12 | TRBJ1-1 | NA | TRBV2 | TGTGCCAGCAGTCGGACAGTTCCTGAAGCTTTCTTT | CASSRTVPEAFF
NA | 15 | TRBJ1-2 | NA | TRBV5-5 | TGTGCCAGCAGCTCCTCAGGGGCTGGTAACTATGGCTACACCTTC | CASSSSGAGNYGYTF
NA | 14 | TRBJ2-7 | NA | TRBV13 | TGTGCCAGCAGCTTAGCCGCCAGGGCCTACGAGCAGTACTTC | CASSLAARAYEQYF
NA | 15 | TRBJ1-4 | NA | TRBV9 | TGTGCCAGCAGCGTAGGGATAGGGGAATACGAAAAACTGTTTTTT | CASSVGIGEYEKLFF
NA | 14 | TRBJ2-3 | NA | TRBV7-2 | TGTGCCAGCAGCTTATCCCGACTATCCCATACGCAGTATTTT | CASSLSRLSHTQYF
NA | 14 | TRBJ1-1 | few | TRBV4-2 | TGTGCCAGCAGCCAGAAGAGTGGGGGCTCTGAAGCTTTCTTT | CASSQKSGGSEAFF